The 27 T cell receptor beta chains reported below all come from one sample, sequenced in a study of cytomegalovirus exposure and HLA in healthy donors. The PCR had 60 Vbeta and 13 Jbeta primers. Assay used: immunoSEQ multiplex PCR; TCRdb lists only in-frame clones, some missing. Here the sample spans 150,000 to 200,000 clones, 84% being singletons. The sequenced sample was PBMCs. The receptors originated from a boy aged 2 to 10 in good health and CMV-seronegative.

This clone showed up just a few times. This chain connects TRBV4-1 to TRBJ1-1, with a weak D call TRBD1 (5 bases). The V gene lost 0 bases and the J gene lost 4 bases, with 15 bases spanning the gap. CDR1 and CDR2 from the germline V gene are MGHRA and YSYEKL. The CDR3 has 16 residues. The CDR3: CASSQEPRRGGTEAFF. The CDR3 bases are TGCGCCAGCAGCCAAGAGCCCCGGCGGGGGGGCACTGAAGCTTTCTTT.

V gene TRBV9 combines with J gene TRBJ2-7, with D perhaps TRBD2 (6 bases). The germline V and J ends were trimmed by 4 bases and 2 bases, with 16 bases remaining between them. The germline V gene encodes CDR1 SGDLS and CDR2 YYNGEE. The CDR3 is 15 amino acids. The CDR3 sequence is CASSQSERVPYEQYF. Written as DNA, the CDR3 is TGTGCCAGCAGCCAGAGTGAGCGGGTACCCTACGAGCAGTACTTC. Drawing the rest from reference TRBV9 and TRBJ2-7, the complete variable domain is DSGVTQTPKHLITATGQRVTLRCSPRSGDLSVYWYQQSLDQGLQFLIQYYNGEERAKGNILERFSAQQFPDLHSELNLSSLELGDSALYFCASSQSERVPYEQYFGPGTRLTVT.

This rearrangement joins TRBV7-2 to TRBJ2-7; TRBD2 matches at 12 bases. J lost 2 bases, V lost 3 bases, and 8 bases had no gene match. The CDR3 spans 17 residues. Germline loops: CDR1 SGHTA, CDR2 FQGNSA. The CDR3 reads CASSFRTSGATPYEQYF. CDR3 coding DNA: TGTGCCAGCAGCTTCAGGACTAGCGGGGCGACCCCCTACGAGCAGTACTTC.

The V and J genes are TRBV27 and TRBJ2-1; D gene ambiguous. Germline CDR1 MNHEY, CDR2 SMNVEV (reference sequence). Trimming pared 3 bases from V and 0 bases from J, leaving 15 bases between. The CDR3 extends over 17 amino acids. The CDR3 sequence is CASSFTVAASSYNEQFF. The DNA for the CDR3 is TGTGCCAGCAGTTTTACGGTAGCTGCTAGCTCCTACAATGAGCAGTTCTTC.

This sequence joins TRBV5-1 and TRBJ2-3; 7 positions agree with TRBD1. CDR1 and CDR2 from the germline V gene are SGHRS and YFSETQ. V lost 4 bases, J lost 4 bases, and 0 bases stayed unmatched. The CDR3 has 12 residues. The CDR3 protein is CASSTGADTQYF. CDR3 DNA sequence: TGCGCCAGCAGCACAGGGGCAGATACGCAGTATTTT.

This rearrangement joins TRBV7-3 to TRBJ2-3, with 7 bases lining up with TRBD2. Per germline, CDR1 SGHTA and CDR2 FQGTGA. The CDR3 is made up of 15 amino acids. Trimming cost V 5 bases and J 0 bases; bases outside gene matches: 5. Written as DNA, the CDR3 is TGTGCCAGCAGCGCCAGCGGGACTAGCACAGATACGCAGTATTTT. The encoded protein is CASSASGTSTDTQYF.

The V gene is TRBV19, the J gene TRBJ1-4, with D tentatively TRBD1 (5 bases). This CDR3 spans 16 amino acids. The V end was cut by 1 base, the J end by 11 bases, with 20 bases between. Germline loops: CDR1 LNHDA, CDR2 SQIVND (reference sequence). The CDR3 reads CASSIGGTGLGLKLFF. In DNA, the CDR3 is TGTGCCAGTAGTATAGGCGGCACGGGACTCGGGTTGAAACTGTTTTTT. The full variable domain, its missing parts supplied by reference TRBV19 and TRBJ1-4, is DGGITQSPKYLFRKEGQNVTLSCEQNLNHDAMYWYRQDPGQGLRLIYYSQIVNDFQKGDIAEGYSVSREKKESFPLTVTSAQKNPTAFYLCASSIGGTGLGLKLFFGSGTQLSVL.

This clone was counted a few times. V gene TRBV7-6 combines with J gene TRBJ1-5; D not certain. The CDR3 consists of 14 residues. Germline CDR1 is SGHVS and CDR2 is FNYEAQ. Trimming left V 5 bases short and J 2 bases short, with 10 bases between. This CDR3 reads CASSAVSGNQPQHF. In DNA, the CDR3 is TGTGCCAGCAGCGCCGTTTCGGGCAATCAGCCCCAGCATTTT.

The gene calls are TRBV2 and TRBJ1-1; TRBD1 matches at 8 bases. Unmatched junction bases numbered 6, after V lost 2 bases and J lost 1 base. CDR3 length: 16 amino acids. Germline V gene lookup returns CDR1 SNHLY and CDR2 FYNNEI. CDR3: CASSESRTGRNTEAFF. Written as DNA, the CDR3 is TGTGCCAGCAGTGAATCAAGGACAGGGAGGAACACTGAAGCTTTCTTT.

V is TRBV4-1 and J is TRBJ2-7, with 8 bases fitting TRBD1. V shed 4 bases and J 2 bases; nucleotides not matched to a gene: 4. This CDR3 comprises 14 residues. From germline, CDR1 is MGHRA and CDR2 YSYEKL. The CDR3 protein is CASSPGDRTYEQYF. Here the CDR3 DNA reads TGCGCCAGCAGCCCCGGGGACAGGACCTACGAGCAGTACTTC.

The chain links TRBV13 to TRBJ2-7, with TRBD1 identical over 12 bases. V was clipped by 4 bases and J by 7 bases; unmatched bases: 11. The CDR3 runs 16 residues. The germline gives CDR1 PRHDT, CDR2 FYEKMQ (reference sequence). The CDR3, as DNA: TGTGCCAGCAGCTCCCCACCGGGACAGGGGGCAGATGAGCAGTACTTC. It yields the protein CASSSPPGQGADEQYF. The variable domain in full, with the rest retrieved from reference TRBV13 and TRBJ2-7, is AAGVIQSPRHLIKEKRETATLKCYPIPRHDTVYWYQQGPGQDPQFLISFYEKMQSDKGSIPDRFSAQQFSDYHSELNMSSLELGDSALYFCASSSPPGQGADEQYFGPGTRLTVT.

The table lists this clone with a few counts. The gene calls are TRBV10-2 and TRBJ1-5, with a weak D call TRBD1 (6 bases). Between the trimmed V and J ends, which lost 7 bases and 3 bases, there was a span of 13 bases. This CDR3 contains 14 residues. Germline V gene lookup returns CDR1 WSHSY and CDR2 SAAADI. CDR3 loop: CASTPDRYNQPQHF. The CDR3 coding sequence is TGCGCCAGCACCCCGGACAGATACAATCAGCCCCAGCATTTT.

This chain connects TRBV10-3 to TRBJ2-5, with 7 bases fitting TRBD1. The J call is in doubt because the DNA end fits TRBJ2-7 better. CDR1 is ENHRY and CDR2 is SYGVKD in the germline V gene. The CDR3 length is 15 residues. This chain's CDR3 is CAISESRDSAYEQYF. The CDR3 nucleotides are TGTGCCATCAGTGAGTCCCGGGACAGTGCCTACGAGCAGTACTTC.

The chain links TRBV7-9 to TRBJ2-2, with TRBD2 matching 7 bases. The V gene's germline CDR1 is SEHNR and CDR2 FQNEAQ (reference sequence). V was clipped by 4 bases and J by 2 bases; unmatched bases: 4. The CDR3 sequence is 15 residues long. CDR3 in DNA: TGTGCCAGCAGCTCCGGGACTATAAACACCGGGGAGCTGTTTTTT. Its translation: CASSSGTINTGELFF.

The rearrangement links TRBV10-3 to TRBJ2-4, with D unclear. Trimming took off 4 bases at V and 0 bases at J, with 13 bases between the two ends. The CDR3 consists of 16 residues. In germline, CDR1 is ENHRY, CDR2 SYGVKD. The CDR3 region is CAISATTHLAKNIQYF. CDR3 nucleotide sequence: TGTGCCATCAGTGCAACGACACATCTAGCCAAAAACATTCAGTACTTC.

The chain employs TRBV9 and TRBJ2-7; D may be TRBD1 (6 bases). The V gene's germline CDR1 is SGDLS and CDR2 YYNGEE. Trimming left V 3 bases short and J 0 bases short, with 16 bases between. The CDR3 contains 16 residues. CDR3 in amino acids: CASSALSGVNSYEQYF. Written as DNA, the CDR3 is TGTGCCAGCAGCGCTCTCTCAGGGGTAAACTCCTACGAGCAGTACTTC.

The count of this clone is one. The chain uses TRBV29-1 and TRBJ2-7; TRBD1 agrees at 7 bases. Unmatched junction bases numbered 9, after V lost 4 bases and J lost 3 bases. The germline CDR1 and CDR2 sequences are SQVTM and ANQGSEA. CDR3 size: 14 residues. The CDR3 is CSVGKGTDLYEQYF. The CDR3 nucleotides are TGCAGCGTTGGCAAGGGGACAGACCTCTACGAGCAGTACTTC.

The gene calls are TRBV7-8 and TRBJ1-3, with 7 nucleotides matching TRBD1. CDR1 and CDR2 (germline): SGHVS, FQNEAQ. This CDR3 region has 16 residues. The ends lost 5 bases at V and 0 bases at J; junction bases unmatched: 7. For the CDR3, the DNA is TGTGCCAGCAGCCTTAAGGGACAGAGCTCTGGAAACACCATATATTTT. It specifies CASSLKGQSSGNTIYF.

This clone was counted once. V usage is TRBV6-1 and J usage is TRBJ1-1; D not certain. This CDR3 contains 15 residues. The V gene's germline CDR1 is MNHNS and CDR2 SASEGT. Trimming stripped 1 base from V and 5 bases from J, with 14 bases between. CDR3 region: CASSEVRGLSTEAFF. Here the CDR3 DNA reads TGTGCCAGCAGTGAAGTTCGAGGGTTGAGTACTGAAGCTTTCTTT.

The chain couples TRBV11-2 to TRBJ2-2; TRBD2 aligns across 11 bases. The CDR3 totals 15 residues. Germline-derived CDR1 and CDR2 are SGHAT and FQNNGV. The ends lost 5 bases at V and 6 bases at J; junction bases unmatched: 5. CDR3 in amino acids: CASSVSGRASGELFF. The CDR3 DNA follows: TGTGCCAGCAGCGTTAGCGGGAGGGCCTCCGGGGAGCTGTTTTTT.

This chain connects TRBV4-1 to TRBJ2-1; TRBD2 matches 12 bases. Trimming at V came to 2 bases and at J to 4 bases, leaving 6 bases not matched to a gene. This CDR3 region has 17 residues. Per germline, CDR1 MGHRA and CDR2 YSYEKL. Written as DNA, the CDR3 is TGCGCCAGCAGCCAACCCAAACTAGCGGGAGGTTACAATGAGCAGTTCTTC. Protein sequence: CASSQPKLAGGYNEQFF.

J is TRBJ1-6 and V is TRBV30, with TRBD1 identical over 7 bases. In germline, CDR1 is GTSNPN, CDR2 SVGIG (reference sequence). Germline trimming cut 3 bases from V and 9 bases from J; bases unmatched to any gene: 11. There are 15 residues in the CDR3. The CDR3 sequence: CAWSGDSRDPSPLHF. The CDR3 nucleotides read TGTGCCTGGAGCGGGGACAGCCGGGATCCTTCACCCCTCCACTTT.

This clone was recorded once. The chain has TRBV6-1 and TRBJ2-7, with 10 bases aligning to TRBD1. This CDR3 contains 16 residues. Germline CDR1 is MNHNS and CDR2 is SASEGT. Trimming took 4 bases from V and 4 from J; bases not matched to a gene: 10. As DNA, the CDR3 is TGTGCCAGCAGTGTCGGCCGACAGGGGGCCTATTACGAGCAGTACTTC. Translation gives CASSVGRQGAYYEQYF.

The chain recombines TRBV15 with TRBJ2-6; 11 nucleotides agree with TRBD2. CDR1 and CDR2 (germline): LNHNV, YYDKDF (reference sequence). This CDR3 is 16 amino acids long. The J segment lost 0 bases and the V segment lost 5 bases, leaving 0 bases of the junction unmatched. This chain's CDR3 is CATSGTSGSGANVLTF. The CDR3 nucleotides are TGTGCCACCAGCGGGACTAGCGGCTCTGGGGCCAACGTCCTGACTTTC.

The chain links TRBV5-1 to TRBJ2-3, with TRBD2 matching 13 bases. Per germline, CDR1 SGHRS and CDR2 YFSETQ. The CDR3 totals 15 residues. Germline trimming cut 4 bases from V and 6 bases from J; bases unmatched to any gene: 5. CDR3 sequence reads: CASSRTSGGRDTQYF. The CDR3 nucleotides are TGCGCCAGCAGCCGGACTAGCGGGGGTCGGGATACGCAGTATTTT.

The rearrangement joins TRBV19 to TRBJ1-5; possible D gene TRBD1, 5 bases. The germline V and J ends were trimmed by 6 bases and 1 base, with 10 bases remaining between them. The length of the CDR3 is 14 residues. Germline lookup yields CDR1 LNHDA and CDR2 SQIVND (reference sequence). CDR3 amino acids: CASRAGGSNQPQHF. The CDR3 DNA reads TGTGCCAGTAGGGCGGGGGGGAGCAATCAGCCCCAGCATTTT.

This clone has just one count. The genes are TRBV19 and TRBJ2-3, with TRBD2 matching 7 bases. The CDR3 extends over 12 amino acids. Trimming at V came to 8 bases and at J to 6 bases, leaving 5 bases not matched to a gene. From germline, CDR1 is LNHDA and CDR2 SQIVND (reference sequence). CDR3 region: CASGRAKDTQYF. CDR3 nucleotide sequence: TGTGCCAGTGGGAGGGCGAAGGATACGCAGTATTTT.